The clone carrying this TCR beta chain was picked up a small number of times. This sample stems from a study of CD4 and CD8 cells across lung adenocarcinoma regions. Samples came from patients with localized non-small cell lung adenocarcinoma. A single record per CDR3 protein comes from TCRdb applying MiXCR to the PCR reads. The sample carries under 12,000 distinct CDR3 sequences, around 59% recorded once. Material for sequencing was CD8+ T cells from the margin of a lung tumor. This clonotype was obtained from a male donor with lung adenocarcinoma. The CD4 and CD8 labels of this study may be unreliable.

CDR3 sequence (DNA): TGTGCCAGCAGTGAATACGGGACGGGGGAGACCCAGTACTTC. Translated, it gives CASSEYGTGETQYF. The rearrangement joins TRBV6-1 to TRBJ2-5; D may correspond to TRBD1 or TRBD2 (5 bases each). The ends were cut back, 2 bases at V and 5 bases at J, with 12 bases in the middle. Germline CDR1 MNHNS, CDR2 SASEGT. There are 14 residues in the CDR3.